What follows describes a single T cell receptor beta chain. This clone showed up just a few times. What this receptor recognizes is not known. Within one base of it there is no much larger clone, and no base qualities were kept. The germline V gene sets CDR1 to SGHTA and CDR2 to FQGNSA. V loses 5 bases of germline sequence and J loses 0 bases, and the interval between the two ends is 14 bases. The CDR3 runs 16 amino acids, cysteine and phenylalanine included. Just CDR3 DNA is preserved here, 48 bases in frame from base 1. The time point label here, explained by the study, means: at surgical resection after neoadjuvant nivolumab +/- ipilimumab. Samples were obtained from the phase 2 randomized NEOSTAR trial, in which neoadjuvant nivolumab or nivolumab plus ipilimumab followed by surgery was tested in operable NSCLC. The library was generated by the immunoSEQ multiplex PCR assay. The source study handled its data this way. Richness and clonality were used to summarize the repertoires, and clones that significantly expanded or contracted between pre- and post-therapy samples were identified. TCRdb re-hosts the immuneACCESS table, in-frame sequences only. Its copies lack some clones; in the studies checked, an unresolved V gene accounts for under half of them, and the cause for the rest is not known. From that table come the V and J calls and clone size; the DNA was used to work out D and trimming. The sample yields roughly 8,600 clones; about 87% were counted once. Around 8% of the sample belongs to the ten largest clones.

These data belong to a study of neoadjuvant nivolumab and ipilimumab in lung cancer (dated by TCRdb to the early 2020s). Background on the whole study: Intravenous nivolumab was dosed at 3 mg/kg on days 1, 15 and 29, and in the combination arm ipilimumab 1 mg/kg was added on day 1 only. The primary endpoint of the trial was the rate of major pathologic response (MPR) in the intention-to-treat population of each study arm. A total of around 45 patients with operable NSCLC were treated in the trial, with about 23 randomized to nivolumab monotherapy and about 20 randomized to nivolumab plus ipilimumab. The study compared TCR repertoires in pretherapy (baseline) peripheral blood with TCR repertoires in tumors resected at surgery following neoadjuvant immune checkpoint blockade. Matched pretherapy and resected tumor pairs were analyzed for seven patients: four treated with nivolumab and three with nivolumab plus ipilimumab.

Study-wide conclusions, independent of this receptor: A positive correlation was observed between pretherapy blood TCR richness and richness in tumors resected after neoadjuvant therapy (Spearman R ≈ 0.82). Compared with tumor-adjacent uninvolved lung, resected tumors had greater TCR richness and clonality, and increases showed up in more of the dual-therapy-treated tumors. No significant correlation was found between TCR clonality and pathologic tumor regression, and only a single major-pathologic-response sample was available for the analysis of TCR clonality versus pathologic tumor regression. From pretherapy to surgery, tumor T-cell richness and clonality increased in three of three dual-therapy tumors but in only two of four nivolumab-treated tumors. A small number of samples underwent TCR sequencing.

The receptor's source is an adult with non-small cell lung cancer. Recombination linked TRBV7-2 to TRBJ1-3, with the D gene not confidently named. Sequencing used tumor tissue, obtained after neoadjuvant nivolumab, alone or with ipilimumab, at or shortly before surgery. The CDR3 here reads CASSPNRRSSGNTIYF. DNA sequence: TGTGCCAGCAGCCCAAACAGACGAAGCTCTGGAAACACCATATATTTT. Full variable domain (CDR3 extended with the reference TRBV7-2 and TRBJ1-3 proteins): GAGVSQSPSNKVTEKGKDVELRCDPISGHTALYWYRQSLGQGLEFLIYFQGNSAPDKSGLPSDRFSAERTGGSVSTLTIQRTQQEDSAVYLCASSPNRRSSGNTIYFGEGSWLTVV.